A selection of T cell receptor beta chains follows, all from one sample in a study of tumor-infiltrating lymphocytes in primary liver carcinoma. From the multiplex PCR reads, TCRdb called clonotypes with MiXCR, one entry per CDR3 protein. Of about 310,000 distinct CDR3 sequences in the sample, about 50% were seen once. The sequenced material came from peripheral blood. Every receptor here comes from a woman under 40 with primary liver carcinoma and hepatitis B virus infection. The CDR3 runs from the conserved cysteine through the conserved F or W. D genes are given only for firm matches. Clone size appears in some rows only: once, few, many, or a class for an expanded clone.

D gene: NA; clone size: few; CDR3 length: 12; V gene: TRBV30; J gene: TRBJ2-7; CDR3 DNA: TGTGCCTGGAGTGTACCGGGTTACGAGCAGTACTTC; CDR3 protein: CAWSVPGYEQYF
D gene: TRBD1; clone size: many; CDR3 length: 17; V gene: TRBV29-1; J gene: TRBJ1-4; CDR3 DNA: TGCAGCGTTGAAGGACCACCAACCGGGACAGGGCCATGGGAACTGTTTTTT; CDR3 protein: CSVEGPPTGTGPWELFF
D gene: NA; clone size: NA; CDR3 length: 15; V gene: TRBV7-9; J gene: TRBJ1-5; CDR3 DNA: TGTGCCAGCAGCCATCCAGGAAGGAACAATCAGCCCCAGCATTTT; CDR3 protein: CASSHPGRNNQPQHF
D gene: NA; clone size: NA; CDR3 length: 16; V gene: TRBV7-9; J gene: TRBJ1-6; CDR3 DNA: TGTGCCAGCAGCCCGAAATTCGTCAGAGATAATTCACCCCTCCACTTT; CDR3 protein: CASSPKFVRDNSPLHF
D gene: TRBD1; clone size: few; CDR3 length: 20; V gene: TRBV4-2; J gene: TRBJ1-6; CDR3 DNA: TGTGCCAGCAGCCAGAACGACAGGGGGTCGATTAGCTCCTATAATTCACCCCTCCACTTT; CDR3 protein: CASSQNDRGSISSYNSPLHF
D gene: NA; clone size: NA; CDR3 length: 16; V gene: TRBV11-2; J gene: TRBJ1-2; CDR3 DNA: TGTGCCAGCAGATCCCGCAGGGATGGGGGGGACTATGGTTACACCTTC; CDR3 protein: CASRSRRDGGDYGYTF
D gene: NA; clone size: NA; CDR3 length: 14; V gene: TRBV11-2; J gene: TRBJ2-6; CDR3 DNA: TGTGCCAGCAACTTAACGGGTGGGGCCAACGTCCTGATTTTC; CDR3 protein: CASNLTGGANVLIF
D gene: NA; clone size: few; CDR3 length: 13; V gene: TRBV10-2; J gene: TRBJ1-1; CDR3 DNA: TGCGCCAGCAGTGAGTTTTGGGACACTGAAGCTTTCTTT; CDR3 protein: CASSEFWDTEAFF
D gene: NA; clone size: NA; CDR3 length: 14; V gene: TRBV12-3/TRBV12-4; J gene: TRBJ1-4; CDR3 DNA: TGTGCCAGCACCTTGGGAGGTTCGGGGGAAAAACTGTTTTTT; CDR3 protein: CASTLGGSGEKLFF
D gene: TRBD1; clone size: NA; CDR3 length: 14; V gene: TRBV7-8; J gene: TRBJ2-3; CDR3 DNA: TGTGCCAGCACCTTAAGGGGGCGCGAAGATACGCAGTATTTT; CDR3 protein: CASTLRGREDTQYF
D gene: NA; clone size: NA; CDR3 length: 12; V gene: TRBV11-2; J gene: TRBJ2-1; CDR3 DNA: TGTGCCAGCAGCTTAATGGGGAATGTGCAGTTCTTC; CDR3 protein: CASSLMGNVQFF
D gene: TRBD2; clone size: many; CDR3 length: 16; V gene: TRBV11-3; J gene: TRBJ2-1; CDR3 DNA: TGTGCCAGCAGCTTAGTGGGCCTAGCGGGAGGAATTGAGCAGTTCTTC; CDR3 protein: CASSLVGLAGGIEQFF
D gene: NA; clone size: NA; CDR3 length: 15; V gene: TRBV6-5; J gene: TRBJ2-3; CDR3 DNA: TGTGCCAGCAGTACTAGCATCCGGTGGACAGATACGCAGTATTTT; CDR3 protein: CASSTSIRWTDTQYF
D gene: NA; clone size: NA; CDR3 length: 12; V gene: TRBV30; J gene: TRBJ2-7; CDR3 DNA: TGTGCCTGGAGTGTAGGGGCCTACGAGCAGTACTTC; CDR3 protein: CAWSVGAYEQYF